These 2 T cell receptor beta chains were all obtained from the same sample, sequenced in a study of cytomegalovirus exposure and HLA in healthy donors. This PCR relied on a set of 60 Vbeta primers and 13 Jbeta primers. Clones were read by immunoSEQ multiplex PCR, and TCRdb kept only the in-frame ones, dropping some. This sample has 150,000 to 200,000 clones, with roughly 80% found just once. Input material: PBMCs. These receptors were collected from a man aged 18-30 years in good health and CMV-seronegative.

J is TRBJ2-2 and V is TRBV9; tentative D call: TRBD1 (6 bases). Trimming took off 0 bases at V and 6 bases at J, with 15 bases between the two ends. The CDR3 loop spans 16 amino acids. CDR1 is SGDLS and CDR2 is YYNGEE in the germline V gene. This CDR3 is CASSVGGLPVAGELFF. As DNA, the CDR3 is TGTGCCAGCAGCGTAGGGGGGCTACCCGTGGCCGGGGAGCTGTTTTTT.

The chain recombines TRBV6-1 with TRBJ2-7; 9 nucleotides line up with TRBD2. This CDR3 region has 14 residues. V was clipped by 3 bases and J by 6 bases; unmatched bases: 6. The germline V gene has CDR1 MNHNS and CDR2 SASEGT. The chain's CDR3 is CASSDRLAVVEQYF. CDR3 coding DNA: TGTGCCAGCAGTGATAGACTAGCGGTAGTCGAGCAGTACTTC.